This TCR beta chain was found in a study of shared clonotypes between healthy human individuals. Sequencing used immunoSEQ multiplex PCR; TCRdb keeps in-frame clones, though not all of them. This table holds under 700,000 clones, around 96% found once. Terminally differentiated effector memory CD45RA+ cells were excluded by CCR7 positive selection of CD45RO-negative cells. Comment on this clone: Its antigen is still unknown.

Study results and limitations: Clonotype sharing across several donors was observed for around 5.1% of naive CD4 clonotypes.

The CDR3 spans 17 residues. The germline V gene has CDR1 SGHRS and CDR2 YFSETQ. V was shortened by 0 bases and J by 2 bases, with 17 bases between the two germline ends. This chain links TRBV5-1 with TRBJ1-1; D perhaps matches TRBD1 (5 bases). The receptor was isolated from a woman aged 25 to 39 in good health. The sample comprised naive CD8+ T cells sorted from blood. The CDR3: CASSLGLTGLFNTEAFF. DNA of the CDR3: TGCGCCAGCAGCTTGGGATTAACAGGCCTCTTTAACACTGAAGCTTTCTTT. Together with reference TRBV5-1 and TRBJ1-1, the CDR3 gives the full variable domain: KAGVTQTPRYLIKTRGQQVTLSCSPISGHRSVSWYQQTPGQGLQFLFEYFSETQRNKGNFPGRFSGRQFSNSRSEMNVSTLELGDSALYLCASSLGLTGLFNTEAFFGQGTRLTVV.